This TCR beta chain was sequenced during a study of persistence of HIV-infected CD4 T cells. This nonspecific control used anti-CD3/anti-CD28 bead stimulation of CD4+ T cells. Sorting selected CD4+ T cells upregulating both CD40 ligand and CD69. As regards this clone: The antigen is unknown.

V was clipped by 2 bases and J by 0 bases; unmatched bases: 5. The CDR3 runs 17 residues. The germline CDR1 and CDR2 sequences are SNHLY and FYNNEI. Sequencing used immunoSEQ version 4 in survey mode. Profiled with immunoSEQ multiplex PCR; TCRdb holds only in-frame clones, not every one. Counted here are about 45,000 clones, 90% occurring once; the ten biggest clones make up about 3.1%. This material consisted of CD4+ T cells sorted from PBMCs after 18-hour stimulation, taken from a patient who received antiretroviral therapy. This receptor was identified in an adult woman with HIV who was CMV-seropositive. The chain employs TRBV2 and TRBJ1-5; 9 nucleotides align to TRBD1. The CDR3 DNA reads TGTGCCAGCAGTGAACGCGGGACAGGGTATAGCAATCAGCCCCAGCATTTT. It specifies CASSERGTGYSNQPQHF.